These T cell receptor beta chains were read from a single sample in a study of monozygotic twins with cystic fibrosis. Assay: immunoSEQ multiplex PCR; the TCRdb copy retains only in-frame clones and omits some. The sample holds tens of thousands of clones, around 96% seen once. What was sequenced was blood. All receptors derive from a girl aged 2 to 9 with cystic fibrosis. Each CDR3 is given with its conserved first and last residue. Fields, in order: clone size, J gene, D gene, V gene, CDR3 DNA, CDR3 protein. The D gene is left open where the match is weak. Part of the rows lack a size; the others show once, few, many or a class for expanded clones.

size: .; J: TRBJ2-1; D: .; V: TRBV9; DNA: TGTGCCAGCAGCCTCCGTGGCCCAGGGGAGCAGTTCTTC; CDR3: CASSLRGPGEQFF
size: once; J: TRBJ2-1; D: TRBD2; V: TRBV5-1; DNA: TGCGCCAGCAGCGCTACCCCAGCGGGAGTTTGGTATGAGCAGTTCTTC; CDR3: CASSATPAGVWYEQFF
size: .; J: TRBJ2-5; D: .; V: TRBV29-1; DNA: TGCAAACCCGAGGCCCTAGCTCTGAGGGCCCAGTACTTC; CDR3: CKPEALALRAQYF
size: once; J: TRBJ2-1; D: .; V: TRBV5-1; DNA: TGCGCCAGCAGCCGAACGGCCTACAATGAGCAGTTCTTC; CDR3: CASSRTAYNEQFF
size: .; J: TRBJ2-3; D: TRBD2; V: TRBV10-3; DNA: TGTGCCATCAACCCGACTAGCGGGAGGACTCATACGCAGTATTTT; CDR3: CAINPTSGRTHTQYF
size: .; J: TRBJ1-1; D: .; V: TRBV5-1; DNA: TGCGCCAGCAGCTCATTGGACAGTGACACTGAAGCTTTCTTT; CDR3: CASSSLDSDTEAFF
size: .; J: TRBJ2-3; D: TRBD2; V: TRBV9; DNA: TGTGCCAGCTCGGAGAGGGCTAGCGGGAGCACAGATACGCAGTATTTT; CDR3: CASSERASGSTDTQYF
size: .; J: TRBJ2-5; D: .; V: TRBV25-1; DNA: TGTGCCAGCAGTGAGTTTGCGGGGTTATCCCAGGAGACCCAGTACTTC; CDR3: CASSEFAGLSQETQYF
size: .; J: TRBJ2-1; D: .; V: TRBV5-4; DNA: TGTGCCAGCAGCTTGGAACAGGGCAATGAGCAGTTCTTC; CDR3: CASSLEQGNEQFF
size: .; J: TRBJ1-1; D: TRBD1; V: TRBV6-6; DNA: TGTGCCAGCAGTTTAGGGGACAGGCGGAACACTGAAGCTTTCTTT; CDR3: CASSLGDRRNTEAFF